The next 20 T cell receptor beta chains were all read from a single sample in a study of shared clonotypes between healthy human individuals. Only in-frame clones appear in the TCRdb table, and some are missing; sequencing was by immunoSEQ multiplex PCR. Among 2 million to 2.5 million clones listed, nearly 97% were seen once. The sequenced material came from naive CD4+ T cells sorted from blood. Subset denoted: CD45RA+ positively selected. The receptor set was obtained from a man between 18 and 29 years old in good health.

The chain couples TRBV10-3 to TRBJ2-5, with no clear D. This CDR3 contains 13 residues. V lost 0 bases to trimming and J lost 6 bases, with 8 bases between them. Germline V gene sequence: CDR1 ENHRY, CDR2 SYGVKD. CDR3 protein: CAISESETQTQYF. The CDR3 DNA follows: TGTGCCATCAGTGAGTCAGAGACGCAGACCCAGTACTTC.

The V gene is TRBV4-2, the J gene TRBJ1-1, with a possible D match to TRBD1 (5 bases). Germline loops: CDR1 LGHNA, CDR2 YNFKEQ. Deletions cut 1 base from V and 8 bases from J, with 14 bases between. There are 14 residues in the CDR3. CDR3 protein: CASSQGGAGREAFF. DNA of the CDR3: TGTGCCAGCAGCCAAGGTGGGGCCGGTCGGGAAGCTTTCTTT.

The chain combines TRBV28 with TRBJ1-4, with TRBD1 as a possible D gene (6 bases). This CDR3 is built from 16 residues. Trimming stripped 7 bases from V and 0 bases from J, with 15 bases between. Germline V gene sequence: CDR1 MDHEN, CDR2 SYDVKM. The CDR3 spells CASTPPPGATNEKLFF. Here the CDR3 DNA reads TGTGCCAGCACCCCACCGCCAGGGGCAACTAATGAAAAACTGTTTTTT.

J is TRBJ1-2 and V is TRBV7-9, with D perhaps matching TRBD1 (5 bases). CDR1 is SEHNR, CDR2 FQNEAQ, per germline (reference sequence). The CDR3 totals 15 residues. The V gene lost 1 base and the J gene lost 9 bases, with 18 bases spanning the gap. CDR3 nucleotides: TGTGCCAGCAGCTTAGGGACCATTCAGGGATGGAGCTACACCTTC. Its protein is CASSLGTIQGWSYTF.

V is TRBV10-3 and J is TRBJ1-6; D perhaps matches TRBD1 (6 bases). This CDR3 contains 13 residues. Trimming took 10 bases from V and 5 from J, leaving 12 bases between them. CDR1 ENHRY and CDR2 SYGVKD come from the germline V gene. DNA of the CDR3: TGTGCCACACAGGGCGTCGATAATTCACCCCTCCACTTT. Residues: CATQGVDNSPLHF.

The rearrangement links TRBV27 to TRBJ1-6, with a weak D call TRBD1 (5 bases). CDR1 and CDR2 (germline): MNHEY, SMNVEV (reference sequence). The CDR3 has 15 amino acids. Trimming removed 1 base from V and 8 bases from J, with 12 bases in between. CDR3 protein: CASSLFAVGDSPLHF. The CDR3 coding sequence is TGTGCCAGCAGTTTATTTGCAGTGGGGGATTCACCCCTCCACTTT.

The V and J genes are TRBV5-1 and TRBJ2-3; D might be TRBD2 (6 bases). This CDR3 region has 15 residues. Trimming took 3 bases from V and 3 from J, leaving 14 bases between them. In germline, CDR1 is SGHRS, CDR2 YFSETQ. Written as DNA, the CDR3 is TGCGCCAGCAGCTCCGCTAGCGCTAAAACAGATACGCAGTATTTT. Residues: CASSSASAKTDTQYF.

The V and J genes are TRBV5-1 and TRBJ2-6; D remains ambiguous. V was clipped by 7 bases and J by 2 bases, with 10 bases between them. The CDR3 spans 14 residues. CDR1 SGHRS and CDR2 YFSETQ come from the germline V gene. CDR3 loop: CASSDWAGANVLTF. The CDR3 DNA is TGCGCCAGCTCCGATTGGGCTGGGGCCAACGTCCTGACTTTC.

The V call is TRBV10-3, the J call TRBJ2-5; a possible D gene is TRBD1 (6 bases). Trimming shortened V by 0 bases and J by 2 bases, and 13 bases separated the two germline ends. Germline V CDR1 and CDR2: ENHRY, SYGVKD. The length of the CDR3 is 16 residues. The DNA of the CDR3 is TGTGCCATCAGTGAGTCGTTACCGGGACAACAAGAGACCCAGTACTTC. Translation gives CAISESLPGQQETQYF.

This clone was counted only a few times. The rearrangement uses TRBV14 and TRBJ2-5; D not certain. Trimming pared 0 bases from V and 5 bases from J, leaving 1 base between. This CDR3 has 11 amino acids. CDR1 and CDR2 from the germline V gene are SGHDN and FVKESK. The CDR3 sequence is CASSQEETQYF. CDR3 coding DNA: TGTGCCAGCAGCCAAGAGGAGACCCAGTACTTC. Combining the CDR3 with reference TRBV14 and TRBJ2-5 gives the whole variable domain EAGVTQFPSHSVIEKGQTVTLRCDPISGHDNLYWYRRVMGKEIKFLLHFVKESKQDESGMPNNRFLAERTGGTYSTLKVQPAELEDSGVYFCASSQEETQYFGPGTRLLVL.

This chain connects TRBV2 to TRBJ2-7; no clear D gene. There are 14 residues in the CDR3. Germline CDR1 and CDR2: SNHLY and FYNNEI. V shed 7 bases and J shed 2 bases, with 15 bases lying between them. CDR3 in amino acids: CASKRFDGTYEQYF. As DNA, the CDR3 is TGTGCCAGCAAACGGTTCGACGGTACCTACGAGCAGTACTTC.

This chain joins TRBV7-9 and TRBJ2-7; 9 bases are a match to TRBD1. The CDR3 has 15 amino acids. With 2 bases clipped from V and 2 bases from J, the junction kept 4 bases outside the gene matches. Germline values: CDR1 SEHNR, CDR2 FQNEAQ (reference sequence). CDR3 DNA: TGTGCCAGCAGCTTAAAAGGACAGGGGACCTACGAGCAGTACTTC. Translating it yields CASSLKGQGTYEQYF.

V usage is TRBV30 and J usage is TRBJ1-5, with TRBD1 identical over 7 bases. The germline gives CDR1 GTSNPN, CDR2 SVGIG (reference sequence). This CDR3 region has 14 residues. Unmatched junction bases numbered 7, after V lost 2 bases and J lost 6 bases. CDR3 sequence: CAWSRQGFGQPQHF. CDR3 DNA sequence: TGTGCCTGGAGTCGACAGGGATTCGGTCAGCCCCAGCATTTT.

In regard to this clone: Other nucleotide sequences in the sample specify the same CDR3. The gene calls are TRBV5-4 and TRBJ2-1; D might be TRBD1 (6 bases). This CDR3 is built from 15 residues. Germline assignment: CDR1 SGHNT and CDR2 YYREEE (reference sequence). V shed 0 bases and J shed 0 bases, with 7 bases lying between them. The CDR3 DNA is TGTGCCAGCAGCTTGGTAGGGGGCTCCTACAATGAGCAGTTCTTC. Translation gives CASSLVGGSYNEQFF.

The chain joins TRBV14 to TRBJ2-7, with a possible D match to TRBD1 (7 bases). Germline V lookup: CDR1 SGHDN, CDR2 FVKESK. V lost 4 bases and J 5 bases, leaving 21 bases between the germline ends. The CDR3 is 16 residues long. Here the CDR3 reads CASSPRLGGGADEQYF. The CDR3 nucleotides read TGTGCCAGCAGCCCAAGATTAGGAGGGGGCGCGGACGAGCAGTACTTC.

This clone has only one observation. The CDR3 reads CASSLYRTSGRDRETQYF. DNA for the CDR3: TGTGCCAGCAGCCTTTACCGGACTAGCGGGAGGGACAGAGAGACCCAGTACTTC. The V call is TRBV7-9, the J call TRBJ2-5, with 15 bases lining up with TRBD2. Per germline, CDR1 SEHNR and CDR2 FQNEAQ (reference sequence). The CDR3 is made up of 18 amino acids. J was trimmed by 4 bases and V by 5 bases; bases with no gene match: 11.

This clone was observed a few times. The V and J genes are TRBV6-1 and TRBJ1-2; D perhaps matches TRBD1 (6 bases). Germline-derived CDR1 and CDR2 are MNHNS and SASEGT. Trimming cost V 4 bases and J 6 bases, with 12 bases left between them. This CDR3 contains 13 residues. CDR3 DNA sequence: TGTGCCAGCAGTGTCCAGGGGATGGATGGCTACACCTTC. Its translation: CASSVQGMDGYTF.

V usage is TRBV15 and J usage is TRBJ2-7; the D gene could be TRBD1 or TRBD2 (5 bases each). Judging by the DNA end, TRBJ2-5 fits better; the J call may be wrong. The CDR3 is made up of 14 amino acids. Looked up from germline, CDR1 is LNHNV and CDR2 is YYDKDF (reference sequence). For the CDR3, the DNA is TGTGCCACCAGCAGAGATAGAGGGGTGGAGACCCAGTACTTC. Its protein product is CATSRDRGVETQYF.

The rearrangement joins TRBV7-2 to TRBJ1-1; 7 bases match TRBD1. The CDR3 has 14 residues. In germline, CDR1 is SGHTA, CDR2 FQGNSA. Trimming cost V 5 bases and J 2 bases; bases outside gene matches: 5. CDR3 sequence reads: CASSRGTVNTEAFF. In DNA form, the CDR3 reads TGTGCCAGCAGCAGAGGGACAGTTAACACTGAAGCTTTCTTT.

This chain joins TRBV10-1 and TRBJ2-7; the match to TRBD2 covers 15 bases. The CDR3 runs 18 residues. Germline CDR1 reads WNHNN; CDR2 reads SYGVQD (reference sequence). Unmatched junction bases numbered 7, after V lost 3 bases and J lost 1 base. The CDR3: CASSDGLAGGPRSYEQYF. The DNA of the CDR3 is TGCGCCAGCAGTGATGGACTAGCGGGAGGGCCCAGGTCCTACGAGCAGTACTTC.